One sample yielded the 6 T cell receptor beta chains listed below, sequenced in a study of T-cell memory formation after mild COVID-19. TCRdb itself ran the 5' RACE reads through MiXCR, one entry per CDR3 protein. In the table there are approximately 250,000 distinct CDR3 sequences, 16% of which are singletons. The sample comprised PBMCs or a T cell subset sorted from them (not recorded which). These receptors were collected from a man between 18 and 29 years old who had mild COVID-19 (a few samples of this study predate the infection). Cell type and time point are not known.

DNA of the CDR3: TGCGCCAGCAGCTTGGCTGGTTTAGGATCCCGCACTGAAGCTTTCTTT. The encoded protein is CASSLAGLGSRTEAFF. The chain links TRBV5-1 to TRBJ1-1; D unresolved. Germline loops: CDR1 SGHRS, CDR2 YFSETQ. The V and J ends lost 0 bases and 4 bases respectively, with 16 bases between them. The CDR3 runs to 16 residues.

The chain recombines TRBV4-1 with TRBJ2-3, with 7 bases fitting TRBD2. Per germline, CDR1 MGHRA and CDR2 YSYEKL. The CDR3 runs to 15 residues. Trimming cost V 0 bases and J 1 base; bases outside gene matches: 1. CDR3: CASSQEGGGTDTQYF. The CDR3 DNA sequence: TGCGCCAGCAGCCAAGAGGGGGGGGGCACAGATACGCAGTATTTT.

This clonotype occurred many times. The V gene is TRBV7-2, the J gene TRBJ2-3; 7 bases agree with TRBD2. Germline CDR1 is SGHTA and CDR2 is FQGNSA. J lost 2 bases, V lost 5 bases, and 4 bases had no gene match. This CDR3 comprises 14 residues. The CDR3 reads CASSASGATDTQYF. In DNA form, the CDR3 reads TGTGCCAGCAGCGCGAGCGGGGCCACAGATACGCAGTATTTT.

Only a few counts were recorded for this clonotype. The V and J genes are TRBV2 and TRBJ2-3; D is possibly TRBD1 (6 bases). CDR3 length: 15 residues. V lost 7 bases, J lost 0 bases, and 14 bases lay in between. Germline lookup yields CDR1 SNHLY and CDR2 FYNNEI. Written as DNA, the CDR3 is TGTGCCAGCACATACCGGGACACCAGCACAGATACGCAGTATTTT. This sequence encodes CASTYRDTSTDTQYF.

The V call is TRBV6-2 or TRBV6-3, the J call TRBJ1-1, with D uncertain. This CDR3 contains 15 residues. Trimming stripped 2 bases from V and 1 base from J, with 11 bases between. Germline loops: CDR1 MNHEY, CDR2 SVGEGT. The CDR3 sequence: CASSYLPWGNTEAFF. For the CDR3, the DNA is TGTGCCAGCAGTTACCTACCTTGGGGGAACACTGAAGCTTTCTTT.

This clonotype turned up a few times. The rearrangement uses TRBV30 and TRBJ2-3; D possibly matches TRBD1 or TRBD2 (6 bases each). The V end was cut by 5 bases, the J end by 4 bases, with 16 bases between. This CDR3 is built from 14 residues. The germline gives CDR1 GTSNPN, CDR2 SVGIG (reference sequence). The CDR3 DNA sequence: TGTGCCTGGGCGACGGGGGCTAGAGCAGATACGCAGTATTTT. As protein: CAWATGARADTQYF.